Included here is one TCR beta chain sequence, with context. The antigen remains unidentified. What the library attached to individual cDNA molecules were unique molecular identifiers. TCRdb called the RACE reads again in MiXCR, with one record for every CDR3 protein. The sample records approximately 89,000 distinct CDR3 sequences, 6% to 8.5% being singletons. V shed 6 bases and J 14 bases; nucleotides not matched to a gene: 17. Germline loops: CDR1 MNHEY, CDR2 SVGAGI. The CDR3 contains 14 residues. The data were obtained in a study of human T cells and chemical hapten exposure. Study-level background: Upper-back patches of 0.01% DPC were read at 6 days. Regarding the study as a whole: Counts of TCRs above 1 in 1000 frequency stayed unchanged with DPC sensitization. In the PT1 data, expanded TCR counts showed a positive correlation with patch test score.

The time point: patch test 2, 6 weeks after DPC sensitization. Indicated treatment: therapeutic diphenylcyclopropenone sensitization with weekly scalp DPC. This material consisted of whole blood, taken in connection with sensitization to the hapten diphenylcyclopropenone (DPC). This clonotype originated in a woman in her 30s with alopecia areata. Some clones in this sample may be carry-over from other donors' samples. This chain connects TRBV6-5 to TRBJ1-2; 8 bases line up with TRBD1. In DNA form, the CDR3 reads TGTGCCAGCAGCCACCTAACCTCTACAGGGGGAGGTACCTTC. Protein product: CASSHLTSTGGGTF.